The present T cell receptor beta chain was sequenced within a study of T cell responses to AZD1222 COVID-19 vaccine. Study observations and caveats: Most donors were white British, females outnumbered males, and clonal diversity was possibly underestimated. Increases in Spike-specific TCR breadth and depth were seen after two AZD1222 doses. Repertoire sampling was restricted to post-peak T cell response timepoints. Along spike, vaccine-associated CD4 TCRs were found throughout, with dominance at 160-218 and 743-854.

In germline, CDR1 is SGHVS, CDR2 FNYEAQ. V lost 5 bases to trimming and J lost 5 bases, with 20 bases between them. This CDR3 has 16 amino acids. Comment on this clone: What it binds is unknown.

Generated by immunoSEQ multiplex PCR, the TCRdb table keeps only in-frame clones and is missing some. The sample records under 200,000 clones, 92% being singletons. J is TRBJ2-3 and V is TRBV7-6; possibly TRBD2 for D (6 bases). The source of this sequence is an adult who received the AZD1222 COVID-19 vaccine. The sequencing here drew on peripheral blood, taken 28 days after the second AZD1222 dose. The CDR3 protein is CASSIAGLARLDTQYF. DNA of the CDR3: TGTGCCAGCAGCATCGCAGGCCTAGCGAGATTAGATACGCAGTATTTT.